The source of this T cell receptor beta chain is a study of T cells in women clearing cervical HPV infection. Notes on the study in general: Richness plus V gene abundances separated cases from controls with AUC about 0.8.

On this clone: Antigen: not known.

Genomic DNA, averaging about 1,200 ng per sample, yielded TCR beta CDR3 via immunoSEQ. The protocol was immunoSEQ multiplex PCR, while the TCRdb copy is restricted to in-frame clones and leaves out a portion. The data include roughly 21,000 clones; the top ten clones carry less than 7.5%. The sequenced sample consisted of blood buffy coat. The sequence derives from a woman between 18 and 70 years old with a cervical HPV16 infection that either progressed to CIN3+ or cleared (not recorded which).

The DNA read from the CDR3 is TGCAGTGCTTGGGCCCTGGGCACG. This encodes CSAWALGT. The entire CDR3 sequence reads CSAWALGTQYF. V usage is TRBV20-1 and J usage is TRBJ2-3; D is unclear. Coverage ceases 3 residues before the CDR3 finishes, and the germline J gene fills in the end. Germline V gives CDR1 DFQATT, CDR2 SNEGSKA (reference sequence). The CDR3 consists of 11 residues.